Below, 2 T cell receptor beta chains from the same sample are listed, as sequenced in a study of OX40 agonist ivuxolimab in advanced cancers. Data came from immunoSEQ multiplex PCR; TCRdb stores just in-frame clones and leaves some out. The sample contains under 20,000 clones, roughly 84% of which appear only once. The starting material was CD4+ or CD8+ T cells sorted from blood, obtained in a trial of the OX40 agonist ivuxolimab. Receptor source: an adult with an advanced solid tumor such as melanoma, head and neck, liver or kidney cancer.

The chain's CDR3 is CASRPGTAITGELFF. The DNA of the CDR3 is TGTGCCAGCAGACCCGGGACAGCGATCACCGGGGAGCTGTTTTTT. V is TRBV6-5 and J is TRBJ2-2; 7 positions agree with TRBD1. Germline V gene lookup returns CDR1 MNHEY and CDR2 SVGAGI. Trimming cost V 6 bases and J 4 bases; bases outside gene matches: 8. This CDR3 is built from 15 residues.

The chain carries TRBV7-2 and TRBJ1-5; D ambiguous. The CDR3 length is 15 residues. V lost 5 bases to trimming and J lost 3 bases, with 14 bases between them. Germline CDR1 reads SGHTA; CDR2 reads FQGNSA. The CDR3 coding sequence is TGTGCCAGCAGCCAAAGGCAGGCTTTCAATCAGCCCCAGCATTTT. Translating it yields CASSQRQAFNQPQHF.